This is a list of T cell receptor beta chains from one sample in a study of PD-L1 blockade in urothelial cancer. Sequencing used immunoSEQ multiplex PCR; TCRdb keeps in-frame clones, though not all of them. The top ten clones hold under 8.5% of a sample with some 74,000 clones, around four fifths of them seen once. The starting material was PBMCs, obtained around atezolizumab (anti-PD-L1) treatment. The source of these receptors is a man aged 40-49 years with urothelial cancer. Both conserved end residues are part of each CDR3. Fields, in order: V gene, clone size, J gene, D gene, CDR3 protein, CDR3 DNA. The D gene is left open where the match is weak. Clone size is shown for a subset of rows, as once, few, many or a class of expanded clone.

>TRBV4-1|NA|TRBJ1-4|TRBD1
CASSQDWGQGPLEKLFF
TGCGCCAGCAGCCAAGATTGGGGACAGGGCCCCCTTGAAAAACTGTTTTTT
>TRBV27|NA|TRBJ1-1|NA
CASRTPGDGSGAFF
TGTGCCAGCAGGACTCCAGGGGACGGTTCCGGAGCTTTCTTT
>TRBV6-6|NA|TRBJ2-1|NA
CASRNPGGSSYNEQFF
TGTGCCAGCAGGAACCCTGGCGGGTCGTCCTACAATGAGCAGTTCTTC
>TRBV23-1|once|TRBJ2-7|NA
CASSQSAGPGYEQYF
TGCGCCAGCAGTCAATCGGCAGGTCCCGGCTACGAGCAGTACTTC
>TRBV6-5|NA|TRBJ1-1|TRBD1
CASSFDRAAEAFF
TGTGCCAGCAGTTTTGACAGGGCGGCTGAAGCTTTCTTT
>TRBV5-1|NA|TRBJ1-2|NA
CASSLTEVYGYTF
TGCGCCAGCAGCTTGACAGAAGTTTATGGCTACACCTTC
>TRBV28|once|TRBJ2-2|TRBD1
CASSAGTATGELFF
TGTGCCAGCAGCGCCGGGACAGCAACCGGGGAGCTGTTTTTT
>TRBV30|NA|TRBJ1-1|NA
CAWGRGGSEAFF
TGTGCCTGGGGTAGGGGGGGTTCGGAAGCTTTCTTT
>TRBV28|few|TRBJ1-1|TRBD1
CASSFGTGGLNTEAFF
TGTGCCAGCAGTTTCGGGACAGGGGGCTTGAACACTGAAGCTTTCTTT
>TRBV27|NA|TRBJ2-1|NA
CASSTGTSYNEQFF
TGTGCCAGCAGTACAGGGACCTCCTACAATGAGCAGTTCTTC
>TRBV15|NA|TRBJ1-3|TRBD1
CATNRGDSGNTIYF
TGTGCCACCAACAGGGGAGACTCTGGAAACACCATATATTTT